This is a list of T cell receptor beta chains from one sample in a study of blood T cell repertoires in COVID-19. TCRdb keeps only in-frame clones here, not all; method: immunoSEQ multiplex PCR. The sample consists of 80,000 to 90,000 clones, about 83% of them appearing once. The specimen sequenced was peripheral blood. These receptors originate from a woman aged 70-85 years with acute or convalescent COVID-19. Both conserved end residues are part of each CDR3. The D gene is left open where the match is weak. Some rows have no size entry. The others give once, few or many, or a class for an expanded clone.

V	D	J	size	DNA	CDR3
TRBV2	TRBD2	TRBJ2-7	.	TGTGCCAGCAGACCGGGACTAGCGGGGACCTACGAGCAGTACTTC	CASRPGLAGTYEQYF
TRBV7-2	TRBD1	TRBJ1-3	few	TGTGCCAGCAGCTTCCTCCCCGGACAGGGGTCAAACACCATATATTTT	CASSFLPGQGSNTIYF
TRBV29-1	TRBD1	TRBJ2-6	.	TGCAGCGTTGATGCAAGGGGGCCGGGTCGGTCTGGGGCCAACGTCCTGACTTTC	CSVDARGPGRSGANVLTF
TRBV5-5	.	TRBJ2-5	.	TGTGCCAGCAGCTTCCCGGCGGGGTCCGAGACCCAGTACTTC	CASSFPAGSETQYF
TRBV29-1	.	TRBJ2-3	.	TGCAGCGCCGGACAGCACACAGATACGCAGTATTTT	CSAGQHTDTQYF
TRBV7-9	TRBD1	TRBJ1-2	.	TGTGCCAGCAGCAGGACAGGGGCCGATTGGGGCTACACCTTC	CASSRTGADWGYTF
TRBV6-1	.	TRBJ2-7	.	TGTGCCAGCAGTGAAGCAGGGGCCTCCTACGAGCAGTACTTC	CASSEAGASYEQYF
TRBV18	TRBD1	TRBJ1-4	few	TGTGCCAGCTCACCCCGCGGACAGGGACAAGAAAAACTGTTTTTT	CASSPRGQGQEKLFF
TRBV6-1	.	TRBJ1-2	few	TGTGCCAGCAGTGAGGCTAGGGGCTGGGGCTACACCTTC	CASSEARGWGYTF
TRBV18	TRBD1	TRBJ1-1	.	TGTGCCAGCTCACTCTCGACAGGGGAGAACACTGAAGCTTTCTTT	CASSLSTGENTEAFF
TRBV10-1	TRBD2	TRBJ2-1	.	TGCGCCAGCAGTGGTAGCGGGGGGGCGCCTGAGCAGTTCTTC	CASSGSGGAPEQFF
TRBV29-1	.	TRBJ2-1	.	TGCAGCGTTGAAGCCCTCCCCAATGAGCAGTTCTTC	CSVEALPNEQFF
TRBV7-8	TRBD1	TRBJ2-7	few	TGTGCCAGCAGCCGAAGGGACAGCGGAAACTACGAGCAGTACTTC	CASSRRDSGNYEQYF
TRBV18	TRBD1	TRBJ2-2	.	TGTGCCAGCTCTCGCGGACAGGGGAACACCGGGGAGCTGTTTTTT	CASSRGQGNTGELFF
TRBV5-4	TRBD1	TRBJ2-4	.	TGTGCCAGCAGCCCGCCCACAGGGGACAAAAACATTCAGTACTTC	CASSPPTGDKNIQYF
TRBV5-1	.	TRBJ2-1	.	TGCGCCAGCAGCGTGGCTCCGGGACTTAACAATGAGCAGTTCTTC	CASSVAPGLNNEQFF
TRBV10-2	TRBD1	TRBJ1-5	.	TGCGCCAGCAGTGAGTCAGGGGGCAGGCAGCCCCAGCATTTT	CASSESGGRQPQHF
TRBV10-2	.	TRBJ2-2	.	TGCGCCAGCAGTGTAGTTACAGTCACCGGGGAGCTGTTTTTT	CASSVVTVTGELFF
TRBV19	.	TRBJ2-3	.	TGTGCCAGTAGCATACAGGTGGGCACAGATACGCAGTATTTT	CASSIQVGTDTQYF
TRBV16	.	TRBJ1-1	.	TGTGCCAGCAGCTCCGTTCGTACATTGAACACTGAAGCTTTCTTT	CASSSVRTLNTEAFF
TRBV29-1	TRBD1	TRBJ2-1	.	TGCAGCGTTGAAAGGACAGGGAATGAGCAGTTCTTC	CSVERTGNEQFF
TRBV5-1	TRBD1	TRBJ2-5	.	TGCGCCAGCAGCTTGGGACAGGGCGACCAAGAGACCCAGTACTTC	CASSLGQGDQETQYF
TRBV2	.	TRBJ2-1	.	TGTGCCAGCACCCCGTCGTATGAGCAGTTCTTC	CASTPSYEQFF
TRBV19	.	TRBJ1-2	.	TGTGCCAGTAGTATAAGGCCCCAGGCCCATGGCTACACCTTC	CASSIRPQAHGYTF
TRBV6-5	TRBD1	TRBJ1-1	.	TGTGCCAGCAGTTCCGGGACAGGGGGATTCTGGGCTTTCTTT	CASSSGTGGFWAFF
TRBV27	.	TRBJ1-2	.	TGTGCCAGCAGTTCAACTACCTGGACGAGAGGGTATGGCTACACCTTC	CASSSTTWTRGYGYTF
TRBV5-1	.	TRBJ1-1	.	TGCGCCAGCAGCTTGTCGTCAGGTAGTTTTAACACTGAAGCTTTCTTT	CASSLSSGSFNTEAFF
TRBV11-3	TRBD2	TRBJ2-3	once	TGTGCCAGCAGAGCGGGGCCGAGCACAGATACGCAGTATTTT	CASRAGPSTDTQYF
TRBV5-4	TRBD1	TRBJ2-3	.	TGTGCCAGCAGCTTGGGACAGGGGGCGAGAACAGATACGCAGTATTTT	CASSLGQGARTDTQYF
TRBV3-1/TRBV3-2	.	TRBJ1-2	.	TGTGCCAGCAGCCCCCGGACAGTTGGCTATGGCTACACCTTC	CASSPRTVGYGYTF
TRBV3-1/TRBV3-2	.	TRBJ1-5	once	TGTGCCAGCAGCCAAGATCAGCAGCCCCAGCATTTT	CASSQDQQPQHF
TRBV20-1	.	TRBJ2-1	.	TGCAGTGCTAGTTTGGGGACATCAGAAGGGGAGCAGTTCTTC	CSASLGTSEGEQFF
TRBV5-1	TRBD1	TRBJ1-1	.	TGCGCCAGCAGCTTGGGGACAGGGGGCTTTGTTCTAACTGAAGCTTTCTTT	CASSLGTGGFVLTEAFF
TRBV18	.	TRBJ1-2	.	TGTGCCAGCTCACCACCTAATCCCAGGATGGCGTATGGCTACACCTTC	CASSPPNPRMAYGYTF
TRBV7-9	.	TRBJ2-3	.	TGTGCCAGCAGCTTAGCGACTACCGCAGATACGCAGTATTTT	CASSLATTADTQYF
TRBV10-3	.	TRBJ1-1	.	TGTGCCATCAGTGAGTCGACAGGTACTGAAGCTTTCTTT	CAISESTGTEAFF
TRBV11-2	.	TRBJ1-1	.	TGTGCCAGCAGCTTAGTTCTTATGGCAGATTCATACTTT	CASSLVLMADSYF
TRBV6-1	.	TRBJ1-5	few	TGTGCCAGCAGTGAAGCTGACTCATATCAGCCCCAGCATTTT	CASSEADSYQPQHF
TRBV30	.	TRBJ1-5	.	TGTGCCTGGAAGGCGGGCACAAATCAGCCCCAGCATTTT	CAWKAGTNQPQHF
TRBV28	.	TRBJ1-3	.	TGTGCCAGCAGTTTAAAAGGGGCAGGAAACACCATATATTTT	CASSLKGAGNTIYF
TRBV5-6	TRBD1	TRBJ2-1	.	TGTGCCAGCAGCCTCGACAGGGGATTCTCCTACAATGAGCAGTTCTTC	CASSLDRGFSYNEQFF
TRBV19	.	TRBJ2-5	few	TGTGCCAGTAGTATGTCCGGACAACGCCTCGGGCGAGAGACCCAGTACTTC	CASSMSGQRLGRETQYF